Described below is a single T cell receptor (beta chain) sequence and its context. No cognate antigen has been identified for it. Base qualities are not at hand, and no much larger clone is one base apart. CD8 naive samples were CD45RO-negative cells positively selected for CCR7, giving a CD45RA+CCR7+ population that excluded TemRA cells. The donors were healthy, HIV-negative adults who had no recently reported acute infections or vaccinations. All donors were Caucasian adults living in Nashville, Tennessee, USA. Blood was collected by leukapheresis, and PBMCs were isolated by Ficoll-Histopaque density gradient centrifugation and then cryopreserved in liquid nitrogen vapor phase. Purity and quantity of every magnetically sorted T cell population were checked by analytical flow cytometry. Genomic DNA was isolated from each sorted fraction and quantified by UV absorbance on a Nanodrop 2000c. Between the V and J ends, shortened by 0 bases and 0 bases respectively, the junction contains 12 bases. The CDR3 contains 16 residues, cysteine and phenylalanine counted. Of all the DNA, just the CDR3 is kept, 48 bases in frame from base 1. The germline V gene encodes CDR1 WSHSY and CDR2 SAAADI.

This sample is part of a study of shared clonotypes between healthy human individuals (dated by TCRdb to 2018 to 2020). About the investigation overall: The cohort included three men and two women between 18 and 49 years of age. Per donor, three plates each were used for CD4 naive and CD4 memory, two for CD8 naive, and one for CD8 memory. The study deeply sequenced blood TCR repertoires of several healthy adults to estimate repertoire size and the extent of clonotype sharing between individuals. Libraries were prepared and TCR repertoires were sequenced by different laboratories using diverse techniques, in order to increase sequencing depth and limit assay-specific biases. Each donor's leukapheresis produced roughly between roughly 0.94 and 9.5 billion PBMCs.

The investigation overall reported the following: Based on pairwise subsampling, the degree of clonotype sharing among donors was expected to be affected by sequencing depth. Because the study included a small number of donors, the genetic and exposure-history diversity represented was limited. Naive subsets generally had larger estimated clonotype richness than memory subsets did. Across several donors, 4.5% to 6.5% of naive CD4, approximately 4% of naive CD8, approximately 2.5% of memory CD4, and 0.3% to 0.45% of memory CD8 clonotypes were shared. Compared with non-shared clonotypes, clonotypes shared by all four sorted-subset donors had higher generation probabilities. Sampling was restricted to blood, and TCR repertoires in tissues likely differ from the TCR repertoires found in blood. Even with the large sequencing depth, rarefaction of the sorted-subset datasets indicated that sequencing was incomplete.

Using the deep immunoSEQ assay, TCR CDR3 regions were amplified from genomic DNA by multiplex PCR. Extracted genomic DNA from each cell subset was distributed evenly across all wells of several immunoSEQ 96-well plates, and each plate was treated as a replicate. For sorted subsets, each replicate PCR was loaded with roughly 0.2 ug genomic DNA, equivalent to roughly 30,000 T cell genomes. The purified libraries were quantified using a Qubit 3.0 fluorometer, sized with a Bioanalyzer 2100, and then quantified again using the KAPA Library Quantification kit. A separate single-read 150-cycle Illumina NextSeq 550 flow cell was used to sequence each immunoSEQ 96-well plate. In the authors' own workflow: Because the immunoSEQ output held only junctional sequences and lacked quality scores, the filtering could not match the filtering applied to full-length reads. To assign V/J genes and CDR3, sequences were annotated using PyIR, a Python wrapper for IgBLAST v1.9, with IMGT germline references. Reads were filtered out if the reads had weak V/J assignments (E-value above 1e-6), no CDR3, stop codons, out-of-frame junctions, or ambiguous translated residues. V3J clonotypes were defined by identical inferred V gene, J gene, and CDR3 amino acid sequence. Percentage overlap between repertoires was computed as shared unique clonotypes divided by the size of the smaller repertoire. Richness of each repertoire was evaluated using RTK rarefaction, the Chao1 estimator, and Recon v2.1 estimates of unobserved clonotypes. Generation probabilities for all TCRbeta clonotypes obtained by the gDNA method from four donors were computed using OLGA. In TCRdb, the immuneACCESS table is reduced to in-frame sequences with V and J assigned. These tables do not hold every clone; where another copy was compared, an unresolved V gene accounts for under half, and the others remain unexplained. V and J calls and clone size come straight from that table; D and trimming were deduced from the DNA. This sample holds around 560,000 clones; approximately 95% were observed only once. The ten largest clones capture over 0.1% of the sample.

The rearranged segments are TRBV10-2 and TRBJ2-7, with TRBD1 perhaps the D gene, on 6 matching bases. Sequencing used naive CD8+ T cells sorted from blood. The cell subset or site label for this specimen denotes: CD45RA+CCR7+. The sequence was collected from a woman aged 25 to 39 in good health. For the CDR3, the sequence is CASSESQGLLSYEQYF. In nucleotide form, the sequence is TGCGCCAGCAGTGAGTCTCAGGGGCTCCTCTCCTACGAGCAGTACTTC.